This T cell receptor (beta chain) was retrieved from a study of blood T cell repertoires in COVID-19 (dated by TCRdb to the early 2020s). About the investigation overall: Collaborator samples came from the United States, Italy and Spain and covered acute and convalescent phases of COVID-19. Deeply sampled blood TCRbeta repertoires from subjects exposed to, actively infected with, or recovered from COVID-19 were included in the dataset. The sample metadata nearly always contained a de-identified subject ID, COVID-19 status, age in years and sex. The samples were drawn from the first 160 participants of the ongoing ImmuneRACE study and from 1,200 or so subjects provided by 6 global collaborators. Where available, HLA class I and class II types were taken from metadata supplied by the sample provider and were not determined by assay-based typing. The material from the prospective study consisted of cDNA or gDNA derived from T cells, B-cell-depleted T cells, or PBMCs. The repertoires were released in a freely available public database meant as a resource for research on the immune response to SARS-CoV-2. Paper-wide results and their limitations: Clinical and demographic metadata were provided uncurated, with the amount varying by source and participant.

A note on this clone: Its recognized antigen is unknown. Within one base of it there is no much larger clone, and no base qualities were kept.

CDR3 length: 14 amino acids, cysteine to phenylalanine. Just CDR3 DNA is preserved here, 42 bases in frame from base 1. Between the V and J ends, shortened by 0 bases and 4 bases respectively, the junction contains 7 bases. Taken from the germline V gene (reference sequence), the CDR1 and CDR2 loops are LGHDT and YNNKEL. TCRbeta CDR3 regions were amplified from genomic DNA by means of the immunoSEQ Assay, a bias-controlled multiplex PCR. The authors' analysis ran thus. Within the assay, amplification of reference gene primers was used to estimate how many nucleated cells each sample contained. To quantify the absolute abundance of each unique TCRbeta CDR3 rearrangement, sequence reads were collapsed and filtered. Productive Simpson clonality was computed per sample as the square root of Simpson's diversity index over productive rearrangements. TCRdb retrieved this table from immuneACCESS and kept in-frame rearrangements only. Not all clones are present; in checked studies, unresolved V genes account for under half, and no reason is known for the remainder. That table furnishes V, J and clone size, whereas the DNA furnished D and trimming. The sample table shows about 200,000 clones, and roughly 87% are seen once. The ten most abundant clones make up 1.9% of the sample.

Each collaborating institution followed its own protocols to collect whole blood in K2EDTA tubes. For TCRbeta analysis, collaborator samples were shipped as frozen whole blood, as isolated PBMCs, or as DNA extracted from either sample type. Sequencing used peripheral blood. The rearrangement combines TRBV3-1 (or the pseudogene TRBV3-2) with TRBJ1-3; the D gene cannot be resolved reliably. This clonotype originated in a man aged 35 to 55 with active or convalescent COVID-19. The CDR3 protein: CASSQDLRGNTIYF. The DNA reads TGTGCCAGCAGCCAAGATCTCCGGGGAAACACCATATATTTT.